These 29 T cell receptor beta chains were sequenced from one sample in a study of cytomegalovirus exposure and HLA in healthy donors. It was with 60 Vbeta and 13 Jbeta primers that the PCR ran. Libraries were prepared by immunoSEQ multiplex PCR; TCRdb keeps only in-frame clonotypes and omits some of them. The sample consists of around 200,000 clones, around 78% of them appearing once. Sequencing was carried out using PBMCs. These receptor sequences come from a woman in her twenties or thirties in good health and CMV-seropositive.

The rearrangement links TRBV7-8 to TRBJ1-3; D remains unclear. The J call may be mistaken, given a closer DNA end match to TRBJ2-2. Germline V gene sequence: CDR1 SGHVS, CDR2 FQNEAQ. This CDR3 comprises 14 residues. The CDR3 nucleotides are TGTGCCAGCAGCTTCGGCGCGAACACCGGGGAGCTGTTTTTT. It specifies CASSFGANTGELFF.

A few counts support this clone. The chain has TRBV30 and TRBJ1-2; D not resolved. The V and J ends lost 0 bases and 4 bases respectively, with 9 bases between them. The CDR3 extends over 13 amino acids. Germline assignment: CDR1 GTSNPN and CDR2 SVGIG (reference sequence). The CDR3 is CAWSVGSTYGYTF. In nucleotides, the CDR3 is TGTGCCTGGAGTGTTGGCTCCACCTATGGCTACACCTTC. Full variable domain (rest looked up from reference TRBV30 and TRBJ1-2): SQTIHQWPATLVQPVGSPLSLECTVEGTSNPNLYWYRQAAGRGLQLLFYSVGIGQISSEVPQNLSASRPQDRQFILSSKKLLLSDSGFYLCAWSVGSTYGYTFGSGTRLTVV.

J is TRBJ1-1 and V is TRBV4-1; the D gene is possibly TRBD1 (6 bases). CDR1 is MGHRA and CDR2 is YSYEKL in the germline V gene. V was clipped by 4 bases and J by 1 base, with 10 bases between them. The CDR3 covers 14 residues. The CDR3, as DNA: TGCGCCAGCAGCCTTCCGACAGGGAACACTGAAGCTTTCTTT. Amino acids: CASSLPTGNTEAFF.

The gene calls are TRBV5-4 and TRBJ2-3; a weak D match, TRBD2 (5 bases). CDR3 size: 15 residues. CDR1 and CDR2 from the germline V gene are SGHNT and YYREEE (reference sequence). Trimming cost V 1 base and J 2 bases, with 11 bases left between them. This chain's CDR3 is CASSLSSRNTDTQYF. The CDR3 region has the DNA TGTGCCAGCAGCTTGTCTAGCAGGAACACAGATACGCAGTATTTT.

This clone has only one observation. The chain couples TRBV5-6 to TRBJ2-4, with 7 positions matching TRBD1. The CDR3 is made up of 14 amino acids. Germline CDR1 SGHDT, CDR2 YYEEEE. J lost 4 bases, V lost 5 bases, and 6 bases had no gene match. CDR3 in DNA: TGTGCCAGCAGGTACTACAGGGGAAAAAACATTCAGTACTTC. The encoded protein is CASRYYRGKNIQYF. Variable domain in full (rest from reference TRBV5-6 and TRBJ2-4): DAGVTQSPTHLIKTRGQQVTLRCSPKSGHDTVSWYQQALGQGPQFIFQYYEEEERQRGNFPDRFSGHQFPNYSSELNVNALLLGDSALYLCASRYYRGKNIQYFGAGTRLSVL.

This clone was seen once. The chain combines TRBV28 with TRBJ1-5; D uncertain. The CDR3 is 14 amino acids. Germline V CDR1 and CDR2: MDHEN, SYDVKM. V gave up 2 bases and J gave up 5 bases, with 10 bases separating them. In DNA form, the CDR3 reads TGTGCCAGCAGTTTAGCCAGTATCGATCAGCCCCAGCATTTT. It is translated as CASSLASIDQPQHF.

This sequence joins TRBV6-5 and TRBJ1-6, with D perhaps TRBD1 (5 bases). V was clipped by 5 bases and J by 5 bases, with 10 bases between them. Looked up from germline, CDR1 is MNHEY and CDR2 is SVGAGI. This CDR3 is built from 14 residues. CDR3 sequence (DNA): TGTGCCAGCAGTCGCGACAGTAATAATTCACCCCTCCACTTT. Amino acids: CASSRDSNNSPLHF.

J is TRBJ1-5 and V is TRBV30, with unresolved D. Germline loops: CDR1 GTSNPN, CDR2 SVGIG (reference sequence). The CDR3 runs 13 residues. The V end lost 4 bases, the J end lost 8 bases, and 15 bases lay between the germline ends. The CDR3 nucleotides are TGTGCCTGGACCATCGGTACGGAGAAGCCCCAGCATTTT. As protein: CAWTIGTEKPQHF.

The gene calls are TRBV7-9 and TRBJ2-5, with D possibly being TRBD1 (6 bases). The CDR3 runs to 12 residues. CDR1 and CDR2 (germline): SEHNR, FQNEAQ (reference sequence). Trimming pared 5 bases from V and 3 bases from J, leaving 7 bases between. The CDR3 sequence is CASSHREETQYF. The DNA of the CDR3 is TGTGCCAGCAGCCACAGGGAAGAGACCCAGTACTTC.

The gene calls are TRBV2 and TRBJ2-7, with D maybe TRBD2 (6 bases). Germline V lookup: CDR1 SNHLY, CDR2 FYNNEI. The CDR3 extends over 13 amino acids. V shed 6 bases and J shed 3 bases, with 12 bases lying between them. The DNA for the CDR3 is TGTGCCAGCAGGGGGGACGGGGGCTACGAGCAGTACTTC. It encodes CASRGDGGYEQYF.

This rearrangement joins TRBV5-1 to TRBJ2-3; D gene uncertain. Germline lookup yields CDR1 SGHRS and CDR2 YFSETQ. The length of the CDR3 is 14 residues. Trimming took 0 bases from V and 0 from J, leaving 5 bases between them. CDR3 sequence: CASSLGGSTDTQYF. The DNA of the CDR3 is TGCGCCAGCAGCTTGGGTGGCAGCACAGATACGCAGTATTTT.

The chain carries TRBV5-5 and TRBJ1-1; D is possibly TRBD1 (6 bases). The germline gives CDR1 SGHKS, CDR2 YYEKEE (reference sequence). Trimming shortened V by 0 bases and J by 5 bases, and 11 bases separated the two germline ends. This CDR3 comprises 14 residues. This chain's CDR3 is CASSLGQAKTEAFF. DNA for the CDR3: TGTGCCAGCAGCTTGGGACAGGCGAAGACTGAAGCTTTCTTT.

This clone was detected once. V usage is TRBV19 and J usage is TRBJ1-1; the D is unclear. The germline gives CDR1 LNHDA, CDR2 SQIVND (reference sequence). Trimming removed 0 bases at V and 8 bases at J, with 7 bases between. CDR3 length: 12 residues. In nucleotides, the CDR3 is TGTGCCAGTAGTATAGAGGGCAGGGAAGCTTTCTTT. It specifies CASSIEGREAFF.

The chain joins TRBV2 to TRBJ1-5; D is unresolved. V dropped 0 bases and J dropped 5 bases, with 8 bases sitting between them. Germline V gene data show CDR1 as SNHLY and CDR2 as FYNNEI. The CDR3 runs 14 residues. The CDR3 bases are TGTGCCAGCAGTGAAGCCCGGAGGGATCAGCCCCAGCATTTT. It translates to CASSEARRDQPQHF.

The rearrangement links TRBV27 to TRBJ2-4, with 7 bases fitting TRBD1. The CDR3 runs 15 residues. CDR1 is MNHEY and CDR2 is SMNVEV in the germline V gene (reference sequence). V lost 2 bases and J lost 6; bases outside the gene matches: 7. DNA of the CDR3: TGTGCCAGCAGTTTAACAGGGGCAAGGATAAACATTCAGTACTTC. Its protein is CASSLTGARINIQYF.

On this clone: The junction departs from germline at one end; a sequencing error may be responsible. The chain is built from TRBV7-9 and TRBJ2-5; 9 bases match TRBD2. The CDR3 extends over 16 amino acids. The germline V gene has CDR1 SEHNR and CDR2 FQNEAQ (reference sequence). The CDR3 sequence is CSSSPFGASGTRGEYF. As DNA, the CDR3 is TGTTCCAGCAGCCCTTTCGGCGCTAGCGGGACCAGGGGCGAATACTTC.

This clone appeared once. The rearrangement links TRBV7-2 to TRBJ1-1; 10 nucleotides line up with TRBD1. Germline V gene sequence: CDR1 SGHTA, CDR2 FQGNSA. CDR3 length equals 14 residues. J lost 7 bases, V lost 7 bases, and 9 bases had no gene match. The CDR3, as DNA: TGTGCCAGCAACCTACAAGACAGGGGGCGTGAAGCTTTCTTT. Encoded protein: CASNLQDRGREAFF.

J is TRBJ2-2 and V is TRBV4-3; 10 nucleotides line up with TRBD2. Looked up from germline, CDR1 is LGHNA and CDR2 is YSLEER. J was trimmed by 6 bases and V by 3 bases; bases with no gene match: 13. This CDR3 spans 18 amino acids. The CDR3 DNA is TGCGCCAGCAGCCAGGGACTAGCGTCGGGGAGTTACGCCGGGGAGCTGTTTTTT. Residues: CASSQGLASGSYAGELFF.

The chain carries TRBV5-5 and TRBJ2-7; 11 nucleotides line up with TRBD2. From germline, CDR1 is SGHKS and CDR2 YYEKEE (reference sequence). CDR3 length equals 15 residues. V gave up 4 bases and J gave up 3 bases; unmatched junction bases: 6. For the CDR3, the DNA is TGTGCCAGCAGCCTAGCGGGAGGACTTTTCTACGAGCAGTACTTC. Protein product: CASSLAGGLFYEQYF. The variable domain in full, with the rest retrieved from reference TRBV5-5 and TRBJ2-7, is DAGVTQSPTHLIKTRGQQVTLRCSPISGHKSVSWYQQVLGQGPQFIFQYYEKEERGRGNFPDRFSARQFPNYSSELNVNALLLGDSALYLCASSLAGGLFYEQYFGPGTRLTVT.

The chain recombines TRBV5-1 with TRBJ1-1; D not certain. CDR1 SGHRS and CDR2 YFSETQ come from the germline V gene. The CDR3 loop spans 15 amino acids. Trimming pared 7 bases from V and 4 bases from J, leaving 20 bases between. The CDR3 nucleotides read TGCGCCAGCGGCGCGGGTTTGGCCATCTCCACTGAAGCTTTCTTT. This encodes CASGAGLAISTEAFF.

This chain uses TRBV15 with TRBJ1-1, with 8 positions matching TRBD1. This CDR3 comprises 13 residues. Germline CDR1 LNHNV, CDR2 YYDKDF (reference sequence). The V gene end was trimmed by 6 bases and the J gene end by 4 bases; junction bases not matched to a gene: 4. The CDR3 DNA sequence: TGTGCCACCAGTAGACAGGGGAGCACTGAAGCTTTCTTT. Protein: CATSRQGSTEAFF.

This chain uses TRBV6-6 with TRBJ2-7, with D unclear. V was cut by 6 bases and J by 0 bases, with 15 bases left in between. This CDR3 is 15 amino acids long. Germline V gives CDR1 MNHNY, CDR2 SVGAGI (reference sequence). This CDR3 is CASSSRVESSYEQYF. CDR3 DNA sequence: TGTGCCAGCAGCTCCCGGGTGGAGAGCTCCTACGAGCAGTACTTC.

The chain employs TRBV19 and TRBJ2-2; D is undetermined. Germline CDR1 LNHDA, CDR2 SQIVND (reference sequence). Trimming stripped 8 bases from V and 0 bases from J, with 13 bases between. The CDR3 loop spans 15 amino acids. Here the CDR3 reads CASFDMAANTGELFF. The CDR3 DNA is TGTGCCAGTTTTGATATGGCAGCGAACACCGGGGAGCTGTTTTTT.

The chain carries TRBV7-2 and TRBJ1-1; no clear D gene. The CDR3 contains 12 residues. V dropped 1 base and J dropped 5 bases, with 5 bases sitting between them. In germline, CDR1 is SGHTA, CDR2 FQGNSA. The CDR3 region has the DNA TGTGCCAGCAGCTTAGGGCTGACTGAAGCTTTCTTT. Residues: CASSLGLTEAFF.

V is TRBV2 and J is TRBJ2-7; no reliable D call. Germline V gene sequence: CDR1 SNHLY, CDR2 FYNNEI. The CDR3 contains 12 residues. Trimming stripped 4 bases from V and 5 bases from J, with 9 bases between. CDR3 amino acids: CASSVSGHEQYF. Here the CDR3 DNA reads TGTGCCAGCAGTGTGTCAGGTCACGAGCAGTACTTC.

The rearrangement joins TRBV29-1 to TRBJ1-5; 9 bases align to TRBD1. The CDR3 length is 13 residues. Trimming at V came to 7 bases and at J to 3 bases, leaving 4 bases not matched to a gene. Germline CDR1 is SQVTM and CDR2 is ANQGSEA. The CDR3 nucleotides read TGCAGCGCCGGGACAGGGTTCAATCAGCCCCAGCATTTT. This translates into CSAGTGFNQPQHF. Full variable domain (rest looked up from reference TRBV29-1 and TRBJ1-5): SAVISQKPSRDICQRGTSLTIQCQVDSQVTMMFWYRQQPGQSLTLIATANQGSEATYESGFVIDKFPISRPNLTFSTLTVSNMSPEDSSIYLCSAGTGFNQPQHFGDGTRLSIL.

CDR3 DNA sequence: TGTGCCAGCAGCCCCGGACAGAACTCCTACAATGAGCAGTTCTTC. It specifies CASSPGQNSYNEQFF. The chain recombines TRBV7-9 with TRBJ2-1, with D perhaps matching TRBD1 (6 bases). Germline values: CDR1 SEHNR, CDR2 FQNEAQ (reference sequence). V lost 5 bases and J lost 0, with 11 bases in between. This CDR3 has 15 residues.

V is TRBV29-1 and J is TRBJ1-4; D possibly corresponds to TRBD1 (6 bases). This CDR3 has 15 residues. Germline CDR1 and CDR2: SQVTM and ANQGSEA. Trimming took 6 bases from V and 8 from J, leaving 22 bases between them. CDR3 nucleotide sequence: TGCAGCGTCAAAAAAGGGACATCGGACGGGGAAAAACTGTTTTTT. Translation: CSVKKGTSDGEKLFF.

The chain employs TRBV6-5 and TRBJ1-3; D may be TRBD1 (5 bases). Trimming removed 2 bases at V and 0 bases at J, with 8 bases between. Germline CDR1 MNHEY, CDR2 SVGAGI. The CDR3 contains 15 residues. CDR3 region: CASSYAGFSGNTIYF. In DNA form, the CDR3 reads TGTGCCAGCAGTTACGCAGGGTTCTCTGGAAACACCATATATTTT.